Given below is one TCR beta chain in context. Germline CDR1 and CDR2: LNHDA and SQIVND (reference sequence). This CDR3 comprises 13 residues. With V trimmed by 4 bases and J by 5 bases, 4 bases remained unmatched. This sample is part of a study of blood T cell repertoires in COVID-19. Method: immunoSEQ multiplex PCR; TCRdb's copy keeps in-frame clones and lacks some. The sample has some 66,000 clones, 82% seen once; the top ten hold just over 6.5%. J is TRBJ1-2 and V is TRBV19, with TRBD1 matching 7 bases. This clonotype was sampled from a man aged 60 to 75 with acute or convalescent COVID-19. The specimen was peripheral blood. CDR3 sequence: CASSTGQLYGYTF. CDR3 nucleotides: TGTGCCAGTAGTACGGGACAGCTTTATGGCTACACCTTC.